The present T cell receptor (beta chain) was sequenced within a study of shared clonotypes between healthy human individuals. Looked up from germline, CDR1 is SGHVS and CDR2 is FQNEAQ. Trimming took 1 base from V and 7 from J, leaving 17 bases between them. This CDR3 comprises 16 residues. Terminally differentiated effector memory CD45RA+ cells were excluded by CCR7 positive selection of CD45RO-negative cells. Authors' analysis steps: Junction-only sequences produced by ImmunoSEQ had no quality scores, so filtering differed. Profiled with immunoSEQ multiplex PCR; TCRdb holds only in-frame clones, not every one. V and J calls and clone size come straight from that table; D and trimming were deduced from the DNA. The sample lists 1.5 million to 2.5 million clones, just under 95% occurring once.

The chain couples TRBV7-8 to TRBJ2-1, with D tentatively TRBD2 (7 bases). This TCR came from a man between 18 and 29 years old in good health. Input material: naive CD8+ T cells sorted from blood. The CDR3 is CASSLVVGGPGNEQFF. The CDR3 DNA reads as TGTGCCAGCAGCTTAGTGGTGGGGGGGCCGGGTAATGAGCAGTTCTTC.